This T cell receptor (beta chain) was recorded in a study of blood T cell repertoires in COVID-19. Study context: The samples span acute and convalescent COVID-19 from the United States, Italy and Spain. T cells, B-cell-depleted T cells, or PBMCs supplied cDNA or gDNA.

CDR3 length equals 14 residues. Trimming stripped 5 bases from V and 5 bases from J, with 13 bases between. Germline V gene sequence: CDR1 MNHEY, CDR2 SVGAGI. In the authors' workflow: Scientists estimated how many nucleated cells there were by amplifying reference gene primers. The table came from immunoSEQ multiplex PCR; TCRdb's copy has only in-frame clones and leaves some out. That table supplies the V and J calls and clone size; D and trimming were determined from the DNA. Of under 550,000 clones listed, roughly 89% are singletons. Enrollment of patients from Seattle took place during active infection, with longitudinal follow-up.

Sequencing used peripheral blood. The sequence derives from a young man with COVID-19, enrolled during active disease. The chain uses TRBV6-5 and TRBJ2-1; TRBD1 might be the D (5 bases). CDR3 in amino acids: CASSLYTGHNEQFF. The CDR3 nucleotides read TGTGCCAGCAGTCTATATACAGGACACAATGAGCAGTTCTTC.